The TCR beta chain under discussion was sequenced for a study of cytotoxic CD8 clonotypes in ibrutinib-treated CLL (dated by TCRdb to about 2021). For the wider study: In this cohort, 15 or so patients were treatment-naive and ten to eleven were relapsed/refractory, while under 18 had unmutated IGHV. Partial responses were observed in some 24 patients and complete responses in 2; after a median follow-up of about 69 months, remission was maintained in some 14 patients and progression was observed in about twelve. Samples at response were collected after a median of 12 months of treatment, with a range of 6 to 36 months. On average, each sample yielded roughly 250,000 productive templates and around 100,000 productive rearrangements. Longitudinal samples were obtainable from about 30% of the roughly 90 participants in the trial. Cryopreserved peripheral blood mononuclear cells were obtained before treatment, at response, and at either sustained remission or disease progression. All remission and progressive disease samples were collected while patients were still receiving ibrutinib.

A MiSeq instrument was used for deep resolution sequencing, which targeted depths ranging from 1 in 1 million up to 1 in 200,000 T cells, with coverage averaging 10x for each clonotype. The immunoSEQ hsTCRB Kit was used to generate TCR beta libraries. The study's processing was this. Data were analyzed with ImmunoSEQ Data Assistant and ImmunoSEQ Analyzer, with V, D and J genes assigned per IMGT definitions. Clonality, which ranges from 0 to 1, was calculated by subtracting the normalized Shannon entropy of productive rearrangement frequencies from one. Only overrepresented clonotypes making up at least 0.05% of the repertoire of each patient were included in the public clonotype analysis. Repertoires from about a dozen age-matched healthy donors in immuneACCESS were used as clonality controls. TCRdb obtained this table from immuneACCESS and retained in-frame rearrangements with V and J assigned. These tables miss some clones; where compared with another copy, unresolved V genes account for less than half of the shortfall, and the remainder is unexplained. V and J calls and clone size are those listed in that table; D and trimming were worked out from the DNA. The sample table holds approximately 320,000 clones, of which over 55% were seen once. Roughly 6.3% of the sample comes from the top ten.

Broader findings and caveats from the paper: Clonality increased at ibrutinib response, stayed stable in sustained remission, and fell back toward baseline at progression. Baseline clonality exceeded that of age-matched healthy donors and correlated strongly with circulating CD8+ T-cell counts. Sustained-remission and progressing patients did not have matched sampling times, and lymph node repertoires were not examined. Public clonotypes were rare and either contracted or stayed stable during treatment, and the rise in clonality at ibrutinib response reflected the expansion of private clonotypes.

This clone was picked up a small number of times. The antigen it binds to is not known. Base qualities are missing; no much larger clone stands one base away. Roughly 2.2 micrograms of genomic DNA were extracted from cryopreserved PBMCs for TCR beta library preparation. High-throughput TCR beta sequencing was performed on longitudinal blood samples from CLL patients receiving ibrutinib monotherapy. The patients took part in an open-label, single-center phase 2 trial of ibrutinib monotherapy. The V and J ends are trimmed by 0 bases and 6 bases, leaving 15 bases between them. From the cysteine through the phenylalanine, the CDR3 covers 14 amino acids. Left in the record is the CDR3 DNA by itself, 42 bases read in frame from the first base. The germline V gene supplies CDR1 SQVTM and CDR2 ANQGSEA.

The sequence derives from a human donor with chronic lymphocytic leukemia. The specimen was PBMCs, collected after 36 months of ibrutinib treatment. The rearranged chain carries TRBV29-1 and TRBJ2-7, with a tentative D gene TRBD2 over 5 matching bases. The encoded CDR3 is CSVEDPSGVAEQYF. At the DNA level, the sequence is TGCAGCGTTGAAGATCCCTCCGGGGTAGCCGAGCAGTACTTC.